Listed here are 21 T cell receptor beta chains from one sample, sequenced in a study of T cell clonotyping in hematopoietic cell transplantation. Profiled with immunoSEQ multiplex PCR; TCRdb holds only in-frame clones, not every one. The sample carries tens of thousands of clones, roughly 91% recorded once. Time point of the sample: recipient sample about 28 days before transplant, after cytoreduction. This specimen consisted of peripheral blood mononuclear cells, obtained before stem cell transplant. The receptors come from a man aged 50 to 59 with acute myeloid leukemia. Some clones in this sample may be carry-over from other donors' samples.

This CDR3 is CASSSTPDTQYF. The CDR3 DNA is TGCGCCAGCAGTTCTACCCCAGATACGCAGTATTTT. The chain has TRBV23-1 and TRBJ2-3; D gene uncertain. TRBV23-1 belongs to the ORF category, with a function that is uncertain. CDR3 length: 12 residues. V lost 5 bases and J 4 bases, leaving 7 bases between the germline ends.

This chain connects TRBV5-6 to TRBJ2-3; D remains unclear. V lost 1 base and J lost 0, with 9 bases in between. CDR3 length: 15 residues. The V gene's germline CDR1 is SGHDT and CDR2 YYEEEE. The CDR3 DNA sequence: TGTGCCAGCAGCTTGTATCCAGCTAGCACAGATACGCAGTATTTT. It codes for CASSLYPASTDTQYF.

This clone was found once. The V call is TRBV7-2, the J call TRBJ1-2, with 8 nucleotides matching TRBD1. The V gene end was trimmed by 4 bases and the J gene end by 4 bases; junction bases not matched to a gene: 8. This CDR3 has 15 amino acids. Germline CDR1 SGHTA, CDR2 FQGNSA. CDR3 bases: TGTGCCAGCAGCTCCGAACCTCAGGGGGCCTATGGCTACACCTTC. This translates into CASSSEPQGAYGYTF.

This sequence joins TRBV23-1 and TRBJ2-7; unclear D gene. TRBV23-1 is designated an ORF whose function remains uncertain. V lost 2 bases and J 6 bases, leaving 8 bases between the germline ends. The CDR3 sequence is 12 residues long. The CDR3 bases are TGCGCCAGCAGTCAAGAGGCGACCGAGCAGTACTTC. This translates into CASSQEATEQYF.

Here the CDR3 DNA reads TGTGCCAGCAGCTTAGTCGACAGGGCTGGCTACACCTTC. Its protein is CASSLVDRAGYTF. The rearrangement joins TRBV7-2 to TRBJ1-2; TRBD1 aligns across 7 bases. The germline gives CDR1 SGHTA, CDR2 FQGNSA. The CDR3 sequence is 13 residues long. Germline trimming cut 1 base from V and 7 bases from J; bases unmatched to any gene: 3. The whole variable domain, remainder taken from reference TRBV7-2 and TRBJ1-2, is GAGVSQSPSNKVTEKGKDVELRCDPISGHTALYWYRQSLGQGLEFLIYFQGNSAPDKSGLPSDRFSAERTGGSVSTLTIQRTQQEDSAVYLCASSLVDRAGYTFGSGTRLTVV.

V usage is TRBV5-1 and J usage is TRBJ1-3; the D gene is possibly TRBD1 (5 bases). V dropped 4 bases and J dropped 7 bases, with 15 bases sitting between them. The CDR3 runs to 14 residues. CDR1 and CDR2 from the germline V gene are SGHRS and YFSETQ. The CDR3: CASSAWDGTNTIYF. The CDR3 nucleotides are TGCGCCAGCAGCGCCTGGGACGGAACGAACACCATATATTTT.

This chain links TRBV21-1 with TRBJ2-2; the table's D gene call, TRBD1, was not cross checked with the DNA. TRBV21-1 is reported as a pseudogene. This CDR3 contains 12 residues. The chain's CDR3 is CASRQFAGELFF. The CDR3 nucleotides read TGTGCCAGCAGACAGTTCGCCGGGGAGCTGTTTTTT.

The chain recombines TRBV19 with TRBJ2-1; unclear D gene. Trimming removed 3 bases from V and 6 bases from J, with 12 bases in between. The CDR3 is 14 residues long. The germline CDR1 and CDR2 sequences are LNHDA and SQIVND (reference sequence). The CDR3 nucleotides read TGTGCCAGTAGTATCCGGACCTCTGGCAATGAGCAGTTCTTC. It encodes CASSIRTSGNEQFF. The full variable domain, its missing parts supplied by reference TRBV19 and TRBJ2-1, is DGGITQSPKYLFRKEGQNVTLSCEQNLNHDAMYWYRQDPGQGLRLIYYSQIVNDFQKGDIAEGYSVSREKKESFPLTVTSAQKNPTAFYLCASSIRTSGNEQFFGPGTRLTVL.

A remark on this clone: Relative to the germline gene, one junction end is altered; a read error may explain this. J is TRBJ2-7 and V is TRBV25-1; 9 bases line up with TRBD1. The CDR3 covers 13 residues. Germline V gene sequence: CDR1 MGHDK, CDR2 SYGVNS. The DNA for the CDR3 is TGTGCGAGCATGGGGACAGGGTTCCCCGAGCAGTACTTC. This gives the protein CASMGTGFPEQYF.

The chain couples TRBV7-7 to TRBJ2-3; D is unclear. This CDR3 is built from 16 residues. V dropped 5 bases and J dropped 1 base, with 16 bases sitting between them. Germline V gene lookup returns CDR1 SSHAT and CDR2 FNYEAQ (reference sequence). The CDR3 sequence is CASSPIGWVGTDTQYF. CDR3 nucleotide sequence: TGTGCCAGCAGCCCCATTGGGTGGGTAGGCACAGATACGCAGTATTTT.

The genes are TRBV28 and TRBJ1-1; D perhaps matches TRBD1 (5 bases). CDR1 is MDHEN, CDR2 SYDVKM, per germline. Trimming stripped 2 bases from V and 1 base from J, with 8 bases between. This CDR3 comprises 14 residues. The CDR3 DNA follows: TGTGCCAGCAGTTTAGGGGGGAAGAACACTGAAGCTTTCTTT. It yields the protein CASSLGGKNTEAFF.

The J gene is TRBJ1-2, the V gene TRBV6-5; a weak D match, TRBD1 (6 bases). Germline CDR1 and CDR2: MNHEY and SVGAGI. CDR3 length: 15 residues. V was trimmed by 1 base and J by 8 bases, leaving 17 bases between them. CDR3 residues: CASSYFGAGAGGYTF. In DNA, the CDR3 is TGTGCCAGCAGTTACTTTGGGGCAGGGGCGGGGGGCTACACCTTC.

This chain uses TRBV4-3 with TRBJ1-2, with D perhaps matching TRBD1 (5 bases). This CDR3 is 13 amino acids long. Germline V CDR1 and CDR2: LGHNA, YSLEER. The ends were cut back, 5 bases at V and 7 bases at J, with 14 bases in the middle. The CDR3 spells CASSGKAGGGYTF. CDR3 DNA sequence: TGCGCCAGCAGCGGCAAGGCCGGGGGTGGCTACACCTTC.

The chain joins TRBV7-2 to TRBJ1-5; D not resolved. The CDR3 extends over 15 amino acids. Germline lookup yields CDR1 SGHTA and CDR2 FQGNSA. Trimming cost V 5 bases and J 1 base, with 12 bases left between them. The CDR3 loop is CASSPLRSSNQPQHF. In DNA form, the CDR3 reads TGTGCCAGCAGCCCCTTGAGATCGAGCAATCAGCCCCAGCATTTT.

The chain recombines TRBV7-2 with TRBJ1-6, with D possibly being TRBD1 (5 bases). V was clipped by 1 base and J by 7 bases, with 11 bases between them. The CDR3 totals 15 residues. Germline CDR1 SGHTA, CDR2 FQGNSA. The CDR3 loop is CASSLDGGGNSPLHF. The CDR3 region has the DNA TGTGCCAGCAGCTTAGATGGGGGGGGAAATTCACCCCTCCACTTT. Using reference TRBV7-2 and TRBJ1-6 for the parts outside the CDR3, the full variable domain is GAGVSQSPSNKVTEKGKDVELRCDPISGHTALYWYRQSLGQGLEFLIYFQGNSAPDKSGLPSDRFSAERTGGSVSTLTIQRTQQEDSAVYLCASSLDGGGNSPLHFGNGTRLTVT.

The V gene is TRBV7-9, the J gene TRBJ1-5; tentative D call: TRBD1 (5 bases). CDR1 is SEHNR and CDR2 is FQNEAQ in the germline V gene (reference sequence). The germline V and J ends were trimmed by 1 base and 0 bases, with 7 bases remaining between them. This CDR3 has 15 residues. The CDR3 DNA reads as TGTGCCAGCAGCTTAGGGGGGGATAGCAATCAGCCCCAGCATTTT. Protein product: CASSLGGDSNQPQHF.

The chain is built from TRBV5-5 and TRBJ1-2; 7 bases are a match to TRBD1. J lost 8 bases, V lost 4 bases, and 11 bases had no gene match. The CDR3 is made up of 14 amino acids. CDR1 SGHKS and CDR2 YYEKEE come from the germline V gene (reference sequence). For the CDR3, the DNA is TGTGCCAGCAGCCCCGAGGGACAGCGATTCGGCTACACCTTC. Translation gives CASSPEGQRFGYTF.

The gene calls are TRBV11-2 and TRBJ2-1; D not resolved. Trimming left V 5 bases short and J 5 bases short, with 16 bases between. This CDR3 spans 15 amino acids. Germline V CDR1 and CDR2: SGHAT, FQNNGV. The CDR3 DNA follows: TGTGCCAGCAGCCAATCCTTTGGACCCGACAATGAGCAGTTCTTC. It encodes CASSQSFGPDNEQFF.

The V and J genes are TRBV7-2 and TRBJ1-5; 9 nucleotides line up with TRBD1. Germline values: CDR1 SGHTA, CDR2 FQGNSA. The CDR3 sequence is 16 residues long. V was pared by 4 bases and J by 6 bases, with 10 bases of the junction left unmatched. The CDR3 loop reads CASSYWDPTGGQPQHF. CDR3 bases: TGTGCCAGCAGCTACTGGGACCCGACAGGGGGTCAGCCCCAGCATTTT.

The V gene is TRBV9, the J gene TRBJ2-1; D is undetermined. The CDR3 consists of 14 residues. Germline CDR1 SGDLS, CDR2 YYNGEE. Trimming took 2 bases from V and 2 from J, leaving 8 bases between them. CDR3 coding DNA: TGTGCCAGCAGCGTTGGAACGACCTACAATGAGCAGTTCTTC. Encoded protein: CASSVGTTYNEQFF.

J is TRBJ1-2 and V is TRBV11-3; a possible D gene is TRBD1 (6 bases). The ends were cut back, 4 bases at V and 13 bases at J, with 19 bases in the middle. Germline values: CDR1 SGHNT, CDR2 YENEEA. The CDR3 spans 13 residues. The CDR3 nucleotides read TGTGCCAGCAGCTCAGGGACACTGGCCCTTCCCACCTTC. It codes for CASSSGTLALPTF.